The clone carrying this T cell receptor (beta chain) was counted a few times. Its antigen is not identified. Naive CD8 cells, CD45RO-negative and positively selected for CCR7, excluded terminally differentiated effector memory CD45RA+ cells. Original processing methods: In the immunoSEQ data, sequences were junction-only and lacked quality scores, so filtering differed. Data came from immunoSEQ multiplex PCR; TCRdb stores just in-frame clones and leaves some out. The V and J calls and clone size come from that table; D and trimming were worked out from the DNA. The sample carries some 800,000 clones, 80% to 95% recorded once. The data were obtained in a study of shared clonotypes between healthy human individuals. General study findings and limits: Donors were few, which limited the genetic and exposure-history diversity represented.

The ends lost 5 bases at V and 2 bases at J; junction bases unmatched: 13. The CDR3 is 18 residues long. The germline gives CDR1 LNHNV, CDR2 YYDKDF (reference sequence). The clonotype comes from a man aged 25-40 years in good health. The sequencing input was naive CD8+ T cells sorted from blood. This sequence joins TRBV15 and TRBJ2-7; 12 bases line up with TRBD1. CDR3 sequence (DNA): TGTGCCACCAGCGGACCGGGGACAGGGGGCGCTACCCCCTACGAGCAGTACTTC. This gives the protein CATSGPGTGGATPYEQYF. Looking up the rest from reference TRBV15 and TRBJ2-7 gives the full variable domain: DAMVIQNPRYQVTQFGKPVTLSCSQTLNHNVMYWYQQKSSQAPKLLFHYYDKDFNNEADTPDNFQSRRPNTSFCFLDIRSPGLGDTAMYLCATSGPGTGGATPYEQYFGPGTRLTVT.